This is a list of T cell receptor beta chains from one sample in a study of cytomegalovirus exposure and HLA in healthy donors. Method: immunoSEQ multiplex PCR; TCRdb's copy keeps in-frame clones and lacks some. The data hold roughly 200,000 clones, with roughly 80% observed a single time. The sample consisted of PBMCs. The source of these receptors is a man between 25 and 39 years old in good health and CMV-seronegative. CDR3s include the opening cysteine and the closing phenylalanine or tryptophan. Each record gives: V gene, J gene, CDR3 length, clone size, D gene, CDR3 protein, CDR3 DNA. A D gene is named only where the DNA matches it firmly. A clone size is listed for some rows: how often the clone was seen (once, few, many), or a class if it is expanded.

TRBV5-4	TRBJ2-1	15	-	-	CASSLRQGSYNEQFF	TGTGCCAGCAGCTTAAGGCAGGGCTCCTACAATGAGCAGTTCTTC
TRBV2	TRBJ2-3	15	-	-	CADRGPSPGADTQYF	TGTGCCGATCGGGGTCCGTCGCCGGGGGCAGATACGCAGTATTTT
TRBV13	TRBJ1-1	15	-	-	CASSLREQPNTEAFF	TGTGCCAGCAGCCTCCGGGAGCAACCGAACACTGAAGCTTTCTTT
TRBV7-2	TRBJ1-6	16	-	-	CASSFSVGGRSAPLHF	TGTGCCAGCAGCTTTTCAGTAGGGGGTCGTAGCGCACCCCTCCACTTT
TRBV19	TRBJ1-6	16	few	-	CASSSRLESYNSPLHF	TGTGCCAGTAGTTCGAGACTCGAGTCCTATAATTCACCCCTCCACTTT
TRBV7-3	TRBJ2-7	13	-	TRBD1	CASSLTTGGEQYF	TGTGCCAGCAGCTTAACGACAGGGGGCGAGCAGTACTTC
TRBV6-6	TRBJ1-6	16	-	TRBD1	CASSLAGGSWNSPLHF	TGTGCCAGCAGTTTGGCAGGGGGCTCTTGGAATTCACCCCTCCACTTT
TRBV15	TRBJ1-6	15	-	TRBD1	CATRLRQGRNSPLHF	TGTGCCACCAGGCTCCGACAGGGTAGAAATTCACCCCTCCACTTT
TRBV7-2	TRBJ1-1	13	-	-	CASSSKRQTEAFF	TGTGCCAGCAGCTCTAAGAGACAGACTGAAGCTTTCTTT
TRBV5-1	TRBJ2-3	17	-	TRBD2	CASSLTSGGLSTDTQYF	TGCGCCAGCAGCTTGACTAGCGGGGGACTAAGCACAGATACGCAGTATTTT
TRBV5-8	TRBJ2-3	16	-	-	CASSLPAASFTDTQYF	TGTGCCAGCAGCTTGCCAGCAGCGAGTTTTACAGATACGCAGTATTTT
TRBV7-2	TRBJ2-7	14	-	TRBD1	CASSLDRVSSEQYF	TGTGCCAGCAGTTTGGACAGGGTTTCGTCCGAGCAGTACTTC
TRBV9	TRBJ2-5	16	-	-	CASSVGRDSGWETQYF	TGTGCCAGCAGCGTGGGTCGGGATAGCGGTTGGGAGACCCAGTACTTC
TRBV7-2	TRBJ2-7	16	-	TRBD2	CASSPSLAGGLGEQYF	TGTGCCAGCAGCCCGTCGTTAGCGGGGGGGCTGGGGGAGCAGTACTTC
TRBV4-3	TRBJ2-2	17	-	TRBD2	CASSQGVRLAGSGELFF	TGCGCCAGCAGCCAAGGCGTTCGGCTAGCGGGCTCCGGGGAGCTGTTTTTT
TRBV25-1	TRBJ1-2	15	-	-	CASSGLGGFNYGYTF	TGTGCCAGCAGTGGTCTCGGCGGGTTTAACTATGGCTACACCTTC
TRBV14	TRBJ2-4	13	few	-	CASSQLEGSGQYF	TGTGCCAGCAGCCAGCTCGAGGGCTCGGGTCAGTACTTC
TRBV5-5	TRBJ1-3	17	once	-	CASSLFGQPGGGNTIYF	TGTGCCAGCAGCTTGTTTGGGCAGCCCGGAGGAGGAAACACCATATATTTT
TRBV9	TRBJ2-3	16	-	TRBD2	CASSVGGGISTDTQYF	TGTGCCAGCAGCGTAGGGGGGGGTATCAGCACAGATACGCAGTATTTT
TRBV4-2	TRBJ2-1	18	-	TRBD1	CASSQARGRDRGRDEQFF	TGTGCCAGCAGCCAAGCCCGAGGACGGGACAGGGGGCGCGATGAGCAGTTCTTC
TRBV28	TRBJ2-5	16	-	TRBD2	CASRLGLAATQETQYF	TGTGCCAGCAGATTAGGACTAGCGGCTACCCAAGAGACCCAGTACTTC
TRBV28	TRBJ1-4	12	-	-	CASDSPNEKLFF	TGTGCCAGCGACAGTCCTAATGAAAAACTGTTTTTT
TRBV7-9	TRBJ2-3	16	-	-	CASSSWRSSSTDTQYF	TGTGCCAGCAGCTCCTGGAGGTCGTCTAGCACAGATACGCAGTATTTT
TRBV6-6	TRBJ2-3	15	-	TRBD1	CASSYPGQGTDTQYF	TGTGCCAGCAGTTACCCGGGACAGGGCACAGATACGCAGTATTTT
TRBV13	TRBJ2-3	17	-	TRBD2	CASSPYGLAGRTDTQYF	TGTGCCAGCAGCCCGTACGGACTAGCGGGGAGGACAGATACGCAGTATTTT
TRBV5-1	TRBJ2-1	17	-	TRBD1	CASSPQTGAFSYNEQFF	TGCGCCAGCAGCCCCCAGACAGGGGCCTTCTCCTACAATGAGCAGTTCTTC
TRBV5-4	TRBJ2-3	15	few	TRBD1	CASSRDRGVSDTQYF	TGTGCCAGCAGTAGGGACAGGGGGGTGTCAGATACGCAGTATTTT
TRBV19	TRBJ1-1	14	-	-	CASSTGLRNTEAFF	TGTGCCAGTAGTACGGGACTCAGGAACACTGAAGCTTTCTTT
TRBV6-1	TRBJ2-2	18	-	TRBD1	CASSETQGVNANTGELFF	TGTGCCAGCAGTGAGACCCAGGGGGTTAACGCGAACACCGGGGAGCTGTTTTTT
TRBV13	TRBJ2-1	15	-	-	CASSSTGGSYNEQFF	TGTGCCAGCAGCTCGACAGGTGGCTCCTACAATGAGCAGTTCTTC
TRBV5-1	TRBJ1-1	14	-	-	CASRGGAPNTEAFF	TGCGCCAGCAGAGGAGGGGCCCCGAACACTGAAGCTTTCTTT
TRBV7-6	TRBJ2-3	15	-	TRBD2	CASSLGLGGTDTQYF	TGTGCCAGCAGCCTGGGACTAGGCGGGACAGATACGCAGTATTTT
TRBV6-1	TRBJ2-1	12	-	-	CASRQRFDEQFF	TGTGCCAGCAGACAGCGGTTCGATGAGCAGTTCTTC
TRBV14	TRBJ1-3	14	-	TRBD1	CASSRTGAGNTIYF	TGTGCCAGCAGTCGGACAGGGGCTGGAAACACCATATATTTT
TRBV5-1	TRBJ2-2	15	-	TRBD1	CASSSGQGSSGELFF	TGCGCCAGCAGCTCGGGACAGGGTAGTTCCGGGGAGCTGTTTTTT
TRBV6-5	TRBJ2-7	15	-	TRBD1	CASSRGQGSNYEQYF	TGTGCCAGCAGCAGGGGGCAGGGGAGCAACTACGAGCAGTACTTC
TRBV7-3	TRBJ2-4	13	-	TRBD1	CASGDSGVDIQYF	TGTGCCAGCGGGGACAGTGGGGTGGACATTCAGTACTTC
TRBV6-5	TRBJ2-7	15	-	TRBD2	CASSPSTSGVYEQYF	TGTGCCAGCAGTCCGTCGACTAGCGGGGTCTACGAGCAGTACTTC
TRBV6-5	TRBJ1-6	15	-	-	CASSYGQNYNSPLHF	TGTGCCAGCAGTTACGGACAGAATTATAATTCACCCCTCCACTTT
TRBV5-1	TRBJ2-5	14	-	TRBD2	CASSPGLNQETQYF	TGCGCCAGCAGCCCGGGACTAAACCAAGAGACCCAGTACTTC
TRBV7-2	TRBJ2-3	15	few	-	CASSLFPGLTDTQYF	TGTGCCAGCAGCTTATTCCCAGGTCTCACAGATACGCAGTATTTT
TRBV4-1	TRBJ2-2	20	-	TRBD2	CASSQVVGRLAGANTGELFF	TGCGCCAGCAGCCAAGTGGTTGGGCGGCTAGCGGGGGCGAACACCGGGGAGCTGTTTTTT
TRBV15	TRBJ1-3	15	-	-	CATSRGAFSGNTIYF	TGTGCCACCAGCAGAGGGGCCTTCTCTGGAAACACCATATATTTT
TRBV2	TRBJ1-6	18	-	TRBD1	CASSVPGQGASYNSPLHF	TGTGCCAGCAGTGTACCGGGACAGGGAGCTTCCTATAATTCACCCCTCCACTTT
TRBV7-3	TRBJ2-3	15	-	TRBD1	CASSISRGRTDTQYF	TGTGCCAGCAGCATAAGTAGGGGGCGTACAGATACGCAGTATTTT